This T cell receptor beta chain was obtained from a study of Graves' ophthalmopathy and Graves' hyperthyroidism. Scientists amplified the TCR beta CDR3 regions from RNA transcripts. HTBI primers primed a first-round RT-PCR, and a second-round multiplex PCR followed. TCRdb processed the multiplex PCR reads anew with MiXCR; each CDR3 protein has one entry. The sample holds approximately 330,000 distinct CDR3 sequences; roughly a sixth are singletons and the top ten take approximately 13%. The sample was peripheral blood. The clonotype was recovered from an adult man with Graves' ophthalmopathy.

The CDR3 reads CASRLPRVRNSYEQYF. The CDR3 DNA follows: TGTGCCAGCAGGCTCCCCCGCGTCCGAAACTCCTACGAGCAGTACTTC. This chain links TRBV27 with TRBJ2-7; D remains ambiguous. V was clipped by 6 bases and J by 0 bases, with 18 bases between them. This CDR3 has 16 residues. Germline V gene lookup returns CDR1 MNHEY and CDR2 SMNVEV (reference sequence).